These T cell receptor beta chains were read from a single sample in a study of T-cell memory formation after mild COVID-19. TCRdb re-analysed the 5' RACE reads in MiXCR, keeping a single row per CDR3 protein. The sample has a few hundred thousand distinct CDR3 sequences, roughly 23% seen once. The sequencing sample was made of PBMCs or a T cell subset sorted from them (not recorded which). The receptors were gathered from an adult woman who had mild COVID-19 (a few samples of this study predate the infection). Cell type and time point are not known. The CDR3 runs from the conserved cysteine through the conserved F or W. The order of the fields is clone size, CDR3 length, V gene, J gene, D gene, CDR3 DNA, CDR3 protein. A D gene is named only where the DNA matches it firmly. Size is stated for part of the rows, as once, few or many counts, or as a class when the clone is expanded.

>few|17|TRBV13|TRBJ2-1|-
TGTGCCAGCAGCACCCGACATTCTAGAGGTCCGGGCAATGAGCAGTTCTTC
CASSTRHSRGPGNEQFF
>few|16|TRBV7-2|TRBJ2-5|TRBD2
TGTGCCAGCAGATCAGGGGGACTAGCGTTCCAAGAGACCCAGTACTTC
CASRSGGLAFQETQYF
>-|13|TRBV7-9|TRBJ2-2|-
TGTGCCAGCAGCCCGATAACGACCGGGGAGCTGTTTTTT
CASSPITTGELFF
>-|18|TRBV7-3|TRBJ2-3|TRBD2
TGTGCCAGCAGCTGGAAGACGGGGGGGCGACTTTATATAGATACGCAGTATTTT
CASSWKTGGRLYIDTQYF
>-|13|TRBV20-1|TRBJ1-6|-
TGCAGTGCTAGAGATGTAGAAGACTCACCCCTCCACTTT
CSARDVEDSPLHF
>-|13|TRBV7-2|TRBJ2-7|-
TGTGCCAGCACCGGGTACTCCTCCTACGAGCAGTACTTC
CASTGYSSYEQYF
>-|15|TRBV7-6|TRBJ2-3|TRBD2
TGTGCCAGCAGCCAGACAGCGGGAGGCACAGATACGCAGTATTTT
CASSQTAGGTDTQYF
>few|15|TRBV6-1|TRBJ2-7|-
TGTGCCAGCAGTACCATACAGGGTGGATACTACGAGCAGTACTTC
CASSTIQGGYYEQYF
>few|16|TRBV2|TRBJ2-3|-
TGTGCCAGCAGTGAAGCGCCGGGTCTCCGTGCAGATACGCAGTATTTT
CASSEAPGLRADTQYF
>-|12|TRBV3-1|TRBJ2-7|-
TGTGCCAGCAGCCAAGATCGAGTAGGGATGTACTTC
CASSQDRVGMYF
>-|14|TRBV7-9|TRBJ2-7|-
TGTGCCAGCAGCTTAGATAGGGTCAGCAACGAGCAGTACTTC
CASSLDRVSNEQYF
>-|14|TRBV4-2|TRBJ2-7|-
TGTGCCAGCAGCCAAGAAGGGGGGACCTACGAGCAGTACTTC
CASSQEGGTYEQYF
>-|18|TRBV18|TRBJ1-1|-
TGTGCCAGCTCACCACCGAGGTCTCGGAGCGGGGTCAGCTATGAAGCTTTCTTT
CASSPPRSRSGVSYEAFF
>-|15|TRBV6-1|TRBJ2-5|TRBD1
TGTGCCAGCAGTGAACAGGACAGGGGGGTCGAGACCCAGTACTTC
CASSEQDRGVETQYF
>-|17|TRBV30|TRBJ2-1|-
TGTGCCTGGAGTGGATGGGCGACCGTTAGCTCCTACAATGAGCAGTTCTTC
CAWSGWATVSSYNEQFF
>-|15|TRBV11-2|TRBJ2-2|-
TGTGCCAGCAGCTTAGGAGGGCGTAACACCGGGGAGCTGTTTTTT
CASSLGGRNTGELFF
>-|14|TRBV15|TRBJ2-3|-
TGTGCCACCAGCAGGGAACCAGGGACAGATACGCAGTATTTT
CATSREPGTDTQYF
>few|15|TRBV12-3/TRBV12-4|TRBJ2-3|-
TGTGCCAGCAGTTTAGACGGGGGTCGCACAGATACGCAGTATTTT
CASSLDGGRTDTQYF
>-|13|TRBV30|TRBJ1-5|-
TGTGCCTGGAGTGGGGGGCAAGGACAGCCCCAGCATTTT
CAWSGGQGQPQHF
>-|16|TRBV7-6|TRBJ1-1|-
TGTGCCAGCAGCTTAGCGGGGGGATCGGCCGGCTCTGAAGCTTTCTTT
CASSLAGGSAGSEAFF
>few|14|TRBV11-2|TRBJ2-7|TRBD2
TGTGCCAGCAGCTCGCCGGGACTAGCGGCCAGCCGATACTTC
CASSSPGLAASRYF
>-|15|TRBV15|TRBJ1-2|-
TGTGCCACCAGCAGAGATCAAGACGATCTCTATGGCTACACCTTC
CATSRDQDDLYGYTF
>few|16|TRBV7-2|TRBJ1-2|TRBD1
TGTGCCAGCAGCTTAGAGTCCACAGGGGGCGTAGGTGGCTACACCTTC
CASSLESTGGVGGYTF
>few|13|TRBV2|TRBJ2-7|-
TGTGCCAGCAGGGGACATACACCCTACGAGCAGTACTTC
CASRGHTPYEQYF
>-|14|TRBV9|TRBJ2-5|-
TGTGCCAGCAGCCCCGTGGCAGCCCAAGAGACCCAGTACTTC
CASSPVAAQETQYF
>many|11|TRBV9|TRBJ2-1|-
TGTGCCAGCAGCCCCGGATCTGAGCAGTTCTTC
CASSPGSEQFF
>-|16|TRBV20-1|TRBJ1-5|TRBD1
TGCAGTGCTAGAGACTACAGGGGGATGGAAAATCAGCCCCAGCATTTT
CSARDYRGMENQPQHF
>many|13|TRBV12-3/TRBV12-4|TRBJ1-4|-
TGTGCCAGCAGTTTGTCGACTGATGAAAAACTGTTTTTT
CASSLSTDEKLFF
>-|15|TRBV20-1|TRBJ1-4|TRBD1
TGCAGTGCTAGAGATTGGGGACAGGGTCCCGAAAAACTGTTTTTT
CSARDWGQGPEKLFF
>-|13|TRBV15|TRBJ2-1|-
TGTGCCACCAGCAGAGATGTCAACAATGAGCAGTTCTTC
CATSRDVNNEQFF
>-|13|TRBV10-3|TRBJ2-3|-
TGTGCCGTACAGGAAGACAGCACAGATACGCAGTATTTT
CAVQEDSTDTQYF
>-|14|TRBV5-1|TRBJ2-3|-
TGCGCCAGCAGCTTACAGGGACGGTCAGATACGCAGTATTTT
CASSLQGRSDTQYF
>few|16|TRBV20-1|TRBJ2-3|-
TGCAGTGCTAGAGATCTTGGGAGGACCGGCACAGATACGCAGTATTTT
CSARDLGRTGTDTQYF
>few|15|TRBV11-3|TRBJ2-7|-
TGTGCCAGCAGCTCAGGGGGAGGGAGCTCCTACGAGCAGTACTTC
CASSSGGGSSYEQYF
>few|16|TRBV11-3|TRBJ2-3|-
TGTGCCAGCAGCTTATCTATTTGGGCTGGCACAGATACGCAGTATTTT
CASSLSIWAGTDTQYF
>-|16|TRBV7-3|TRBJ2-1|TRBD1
TGTGCCAGCAGCTGGGACAGGGGGCAGGTATACAATGAGCAGTTCTTC
CASSWDRGQVYNEQFF
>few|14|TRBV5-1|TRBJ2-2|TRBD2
TGCGCCAGCGGACTAGCCATGAACACCGGGGAGCTGTTTTTT
CASGLAMNTGELFF
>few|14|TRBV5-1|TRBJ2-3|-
TGCGCCAGCAGCTTGGCTGTTTACGGAGATACGCAGTATTTT
CASSLAVYGDTQYF
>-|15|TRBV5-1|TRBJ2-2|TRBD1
TGCGCCAGCAGCGGACAGGGGGCGAACACCGGGGAGCTGTTTTTT
CASSGQGANTGELFF
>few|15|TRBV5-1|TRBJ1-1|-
TGCGCCAGCAGCTTGGAGGTATACCTGAACACTGAAGCTTTCTTT
CASSLEVYLNTEAFF
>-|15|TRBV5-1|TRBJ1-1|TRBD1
TGTGCCAGCAGCTTAGGACAGGGATCGAACACTGAAGCTTTCTTT
CASSLGQGSNTEAFF
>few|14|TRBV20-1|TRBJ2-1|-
TGCAGTGCTAGAGATCCGGTCGGCGGCTGGGAGCAGTTCTTC
CSARDPVGGWEQFF
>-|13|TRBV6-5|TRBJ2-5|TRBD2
TGTGCCAGCACTACGGGGGGGAAAGAGACCCAGTACTTC
CASTTGGKETQYF
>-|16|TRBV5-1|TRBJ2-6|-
TGCGCCAGCAGTTCGGACGCAAGCTCTGGGGCCAACGTCCTGACTTTC
CASSSDASSGANVLTF
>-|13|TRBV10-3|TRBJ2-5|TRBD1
TGTGCCACCGCACAGGGGGCTCCAGAGACCCAGTACTTC
CATAQGAPETQYF
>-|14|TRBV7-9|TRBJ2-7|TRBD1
TGTGCCAGCAGCACCGCAGGGGGACACTACGAGCAGTACTTC
CASSTAGGHYEQYF